This record looks at one T cell receptor (beta chain) sequence and its context. The antigen is unknown. V lost 5 bases to trimming and J lost 6 bases, with 11 bases between them. CDR3 length: 13 residues. Per the germline V gene, CDR1 is SGHTA and CDR2 is FQGTGA. The sample originates from a study of cytomegalovirus exposure and HLA in healthy donors. Study as a whole: Per a later analysis, the approximately 690 first-cohort and 100 to 150 validation repertoires shared one platform.

Regarding the study as a whole: Researchers reported that three CMV-associated chains were confirmed in vitro as CMV antigen-specific. The study recorded 164 TCR beta chains that were cytomegalovirus-associated.

Clones were sequenced by immunoSEQ multiplex PCR, and TCRdb holds only the in-frame ones, with some missing. In the table there are roughly 80,000 clones, approximately 90% of which are singletons. The sequencing sample was made of PBMCs. The receptor comes from a man younger than 40 in good health and CMV-seronegative. The chain uses TRBV7-3 and TRBJ2-1; D is unclear. Written as DNA, the CDR3 is TGTGCCAGCAGCCAAACTTCCGGCAATGAGCAGTTCTTC. Its protein product is CASSQTSGNEQFF.